This TCR beta chain was recovered during a study of a mutant IDH1 vaccine in newly diagnosed glioma. Study overall: Most had both radiotherapy and temozolomide beforehand; others had only one. Regarding the study as a whole: The occurrence of vaccine-induced immune responses was seen in 93.3% of patients.

The time point denotes: week 35, safety follow-up. A single vaccine dose contained 300 ug of mutant IDH1 20-mer peptide, and topical imiquimod was used with it. Weeks 1, 3, 5, 7, 11, 15, 19 and 23 were when patients received their eight vaccinations. Newly diagnosed WHO grade 3 or 4 IDH1-mutant, ATRX-lost astrocytomas were identified in the donors. The CDR3 length is 13 residues. V lost 5 bases and J lost 5, with 13 bases in between. The germline gives CDR1 SGHTS, CDR2 YDEGEE. On this clone: The antigen is not known.

Measured with immunoSEQ multiplex PCR; TCRdb has only the in-frame clones, and not every one. The sample consists of 43,000 or so clones, 80% to 95% of them appearing once. This chain uses TRBV5-8 with TRBJ1-1; D might be TRBD1 (6 bases). The origin of this receptor is a man in his fifties with glioma. This sample comprised PBMCs, obtained from a glioma patient whose treatment included an IDH1 peptide vaccine. DNA of the CDR3: TGTGCCAGCAGTTCAGGGGTGAGGACTGAAGCTTTCTTT. Translation gives CASSSGVRTEAFF.